The rows below give T cell receptor beta chains drawn from one sample of a study of T cell changes during pregnancy in multiple sclerosis. The table came from immunoSEQ multiplex PCR; TCRdb's copy has only in-frame clones and leaves some out. This table has over 50,000 clones, 85% to 90% appearing once. Source material: peripheral blood from another person, used as feeder cells. The receptors shown here come from a human donor whose cells served as feeder cells for cultures in a pregnancy study. CDR3s include the opening cysteine and the closing phenylalanine or tryptophan. D genes are given only for firm matches. Clone size is not always given. Where it is, it says once, few, many or a class for expanded clones.

>TRBD2|TRBV7-2|TRBJ2-5|-|19
TGTGCCAGCAGGCCTACCGGAAGTCTAGCGGGGGGGCGATCGACTACCCAGTACTTC
CASRPTGSLAGGRSTTQYF
>TRBD2|TRBV7-2|TRBJ2-5|-|15
TGTGCCAGCAGTCCCACTAGCGGGAGGCAAGAGACCCAGTACTTC
CASSPTSGRQETQYF
>TRBD1|TRBV27|TRBJ2-7|-|14
TGTGCCAGCAGTTTGCGAGGGGGCGCGGGCGAGCAGTACTTC
CASSLRGGAGEQYF
>-|TRBV28|TRBJ2-1|-|14
TGTGCCAGCAGCATAGAAGGATACTACAATGAGCAGTTCTTC
CASSIEGYYNEQFF
>TRBD2|TRBV28|TRBJ2-5|-|18
TGTGCCAGCAGTTATGGGACTAGCGGGGGGAATTTCCAAGAGACCCAGTACTTC
CASSYGTSGGNFQETQYF
>-|TRBV7-2|TRBJ2-3|-|14
TGTGCCAGCAGCTTTAGACTTTCCACAGATACGCAGTATTTT
CASSFRLSTDTQYF
>TRBD2|TRBV19|TRBJ2-5|once|14
TGTGCCACAAGGACGACGGGAGGTTCTGAGACCCAGTACTTC
CATRTTGGSETQYF
>TRBD2|TRBV4-3|TRBJ2-1|-|15
TGCGCCAGCAGCCAAGGACTAGCGGGAAACAATGAGCAGTTCTTC
CASSQGLAGNNEQFF
>-|TRBV4-2|TRBJ2-1|-|15
TGTGCCAGCAGCCAAGACCCTAGAGGCCAGCAACCGCAGTTCTTC
CASSQDPRGQQPQFF
>TRBD1|TRBV29-1|TRBJ1-1|-|14
TGCAGCGCGGTGGGACAGGGGATGAACACTGAAGCTTTCTTT
CSAVGQGMNTEAFF
>-|TRBV5-4|TRBJ2-4|-|11
TGTGCCAGCAGCTTGGAGAACATTCAGTACTTC
CASSLENIQYF
>-|TRBV2|TRBJ2-1|once|12
TGTGCCATCCTAACCCCGTACAATGAGCAGTTCTTC
CAILTPYNEQFF
>TRBD2|TRBV10-1|TRBJ2-3|few|15
TGCGCCAGCAGTGAGTTAGCGGGGGGCAAAGATACGCAGTATTTT
CASSELAGGKDTQYF
>-|TRBV5-6|TRBJ2-1|-|16
TGTGCCAGCAGCTTGGCCCTTCCAGCGGACTACAATGAGCAGTTCTTC
CASSLALPADYNEQFF
>-|TRBV19|TRBJ1-4|-|16
TGTGCCAGTATGGGACCTCTCTATTCAACTAATGAAAAACTGTTTTTT
CASMGPLYSTNEKLFF
>-|TRBV4-3|TRBJ2-6|-|17
TGCGCCAGCAGCCAAGATCTAGGGGCCTCTGGGGCCAACGTCCTGACTTTC
CASSQDLGASGANVLTF
>-|TRBV5-1|TRBJ2-1|-|14
TGCGCCAGCAGCTTGGAGGGCAGCGGCAATGAGCAGTTCTTC
CASSLEGSGNEQFF
>TRBD2|TRBV6-1|TRBJ2-3|few|14
TGTGCCAGCCAAGCGGGGGGAGGCACAGATACGCAGTATTTT
CASQAGGGTDTQYF
>-|TRBV5-1|TRBJ2-3|-|15
TGCGCCAGCAGCTTGGAAGGGGGGTTGGCAGATACGCAGTATTTT
CASSLEGGLADTQYF
>-|TRBV6-1|TRBJ1-2|-|15
TGTGCCAGCAGTGAAGAGTCGGCAGGGAACTATGGCTACACCTTC
CASSEESAGNYGYTF
>-|TRBV20-1|TRBJ2-1|-|10
TGCAGTGCCTTTAGTTATGAGCAGTTCTTC
CSAFSYEQFF
>-|TRBV28|TRBJ1-2|few|13
TGTGCCAGCAGTCTGACAGGTCCCTATGGCTACACCTTC
CASSLTGPYGYTF
>TRBD1|TRBV28|TRBJ2-7|-|13
TGTGCCAGCACCGGACAGGGGGTATACGAGCAGTACTTC
CASTGQGVYEQYF
>TRBD2|TRBV7-9|TRBJ2-5|-|15
TGTGCCAGCAGCTCCAGGACTAGCGGCCGGGAGACCCAGTACTTC
CASSSRTSGRETQYF
>TRBD1|TRBV25-1|TRBJ1-2|-|13
TGTGCCAGCACCCCGGGACAGAACTATGGCTACACCTTC
CASTPGQNYGYTF
>TRBD1|TRBV7-9|TRBJ1-1|-|13
TGTGCCAGCAGCTTGGGGACAGTTCGGAGGGCTTTCTTT
CASSLGTVRRAFF
>-|TRBV11-3|TRBJ1-2|-|13
TGTGCCAGCAGCTTTGCAGGCGGCTATGGCTACACCTTC
CASSFAGGYGYTF
>-|TRBV19|TRBJ2-1|once|12
TGTGCCAGTAGTATAAGACGCGGTGAGCAGTTCTTC
CASSIRRGEQFF